These T cell receptor beta chains were read from a single sample in a study of regulatory T cells in long-lasting Graves disease. TCRdb reprocessed the multiplex PCR reads with MiXCR, giving one entry per CDR3 protein. The sample gives 510,000 or so distinct CDR3 sequences, more than 10% of which show up once; 8% to 10% is in the top ten. This sample was also put to use in a study of T cells in Graves' hyperthyroidism and ophthalmopathy.

Sequencing used peripheral blood mononuclear cells (PBMCs), obtained at new diagnosis, from a patient treated with antithyroid drugs. The receptors here all came from a woman in her twenties or thirties with Graves disease. CDR3s include the opening cysteine and the closing phenylalanine or tryptophan. The D gene is left open where the match is weak. Expanded clones get a size class; other rows say once, few or many, or leave the size out.

j_gene	d_gene	v_gene	abundance	CDR3nt	CDR3aa
TRBJ1-3	TRBD1	TRBV15	many	TGTGCCACCAGCAGATCTCGGCAGGGGGATCTTGGAAACACCATATATTTT	CATSRSRQGDLGNTIYF
TRBJ1-5	TRBD1	TRBV6-5	NA	TGTGCCAGCAGTTACCCGACCGGGACAGGGTGGCAGCCCCAGCATTTT	CASSYPTGTGWQPQHF
TRBJ2-1	NA	TRBV7-2	many	TGTGCCAGCAGCCCCCGGGTTGGGGGGCTAGGTGCAAACGAGCAGTTCTTC	CASSPRVGGLGANEQFF
TRBJ2-2	TRBD1	TRBV19	NA	TGTGCCAGTAGTAAGACAGGGAATGGGGCCGGGGAGCTGTTTTTT	CASSKTGNGAGELFF
TRBJ2-1	NA	TRBV6-5	many	TGTGCCAGCAGTTCGCTGGGTAACAATGAGCAGTTCTTC	CASSSLGNNEQFF
TRBJ1-2	NA	TRBV5-4	few	TGTGCCAGCAGCCTGCGGGCCAGGGATGGCTACACCTTC	CASSLRARDGYTF
TRBJ2-1	TRBD2	TRBV7-9	many	TGTGCCAGCAGCTTAGCGGCGGGGGGGGACAATGAGCAGTTCTTC	CASSLAAGGDNEQFF
TRBJ1-4	NA	TRBV5-1	many	TGCGCCAGCAGGGACGGGGGTAGGACTGAAAAACTGTTTTTT	CASRDGGRTEKLFF
TRBJ2-1	NA	TRBV7-6	few	TGTGCCAGCAGCTTAATTACGGGAGTGGCCAATGAGCAGTTCTTC	CASSLITGVANEQFF
TRBJ1-1	NA	TRBV6-1	NA	TGTGCCAGCAGCCTCGGAGGATTTGGCACTGAAGCTTTCTTT	CASSLGGFGTEAFF
TRBJ2-1	TRBD2	TRBV20-1	many	TGCAGTGCTAGACCTAGCGGGTCCTACAATGAGCAGTTCTTC	CSARPSGSYNEQFF
TRBJ1-1	TRBD1	TRBV20-1	many	TGCAGTGCTAGCCAACGGGACAGGGACACTGAAGCTTTCTTT	CSASQRDRDTEAFF
TRBJ2-7	NA	TRBV4-1	NA	TGCGCCAGCAGCCGCCCCGGGTCTGCCTACGAGCAGTACTTC	CASSRPGSAYEQYF
TRBJ2-7	NA	TRBV28	few	TGTGCCAGCAGTTTATCCCCACCCGCCCACGAGCAGTACTTC	CASSLSPPAHEQYF
TRBJ2-1	TRBD1	TRBV6-5	many	TGTGCCAGCAGTTACTCGGGGGGGACAGGGGTGTTCTTC	CASSYSGGTGVFF
TRBJ2-3	TRBD2	TRBV5-4	many	TGTGCCAGCAGGAAAGAGGGACTAGCGGGCTTTACAGATACGCAGTATTTT	CASRKEGLAGFTDTQYF
TRBJ2-3	NA	TRBV6-1	few	TGTGCCAGCAGTGAATTGGCGTCCGTGAATACGCAGTATTTT	CASSELASVNTQYF
TRBJ2-5	TRBD1	TRBV28	few	TGTGCCAGCGGGACAGGGAGGGAGACCCAGTACTTC	CASGTGRETQYF
TRBJ1-5	NA	TRBV19	many	TGTGCCAGTAGTTCCGTTGGACAAAGCAATCAGCCCCAGCATTTT	CASSSVGQSNQPQHF
TRBJ1-1	NA	TRBV4-3	many	TGCGCCAGCAGCCAACATGTTGGTACTGAAGCTTTCTTT	CASSQHVGTEAFF
TRBJ2-1	NA	TRBV24-1	NA	TGTGCCACCAGTGTCCAAGACAGCGGCAATGAGCAGTTCTTC	CATSVQDSGNEQFF
TRBJ2-7	NA	TRBV7-9	many	TGTGCCAGCAGCCTCAGTGGGGAGCAGTACTTC	CASSLSGEQYF
TRBJ2-1	NA	TRBV20-1	many	TGCAGTGCTCCACGTAGTGAGCAGTTCTTC	CSAPRSEQFF
TRBJ1-1	NA	TRBV7-2	many	TGTGCCAGCAGCTTATTCTCAGGGGCGAACACTGAAGCTTTCTTT	CASSLFSGANTEAFF
TRBJ2-7	NA	TRBV3-1	NA	TGTGCCACCCGCGGAGGGGGCTACGAGCAGTACTTC	CATRGGGYEQYF
TRBJ2-7	TRBD1	TRBV5-5	few	TGTGCCAGCAGCCCGCGCCCAACCGGGACAGGGTCGTACGAGCAGTACTTC	CASSPRPTGTGSYEQYF
TRBJ1-1	NA	TRBV12-3/TRBV12-4	many	TGTGCCAGCAGTTTCGAGGGGAACACTGAAGCTTTCTTT	CASSFEGNTEAFF
TRBJ1-2	NA	TRBV18	few	TGTGCCAGCTCACCAGGGCGAGACTGTGGCTACACCTTC	CASSPGRDCGYTF
TRBJ2-7	NA	TRBV29-1	NA	TGCAGCGTTACAGACACGGGGTCCTACGAGCAGTACTTC	CSVTDTGSYEQYF
TRBJ2-7	TRBD1	TRBV4-1	NA	TGCGCCAGCAGCCGAAGCGACAGGGCCAACTACGAGCAGTACTTC	CASSRSDRANYEQYF
TRBJ2-5	NA	TRBV7-9	many	TGTGCCAGCAGCCGACCACTAGCATCAGAGACCCAGTACTTC	CASSRPLASETQYF
TRBJ1-5	TRBD1	TRBV19	many	TGTGCCAGTAGTATACATCCTCCCTGGACAGGAAGGATCAATCAGCCCCAGCATTTT	CASSIHPPWTGRINQPQHF